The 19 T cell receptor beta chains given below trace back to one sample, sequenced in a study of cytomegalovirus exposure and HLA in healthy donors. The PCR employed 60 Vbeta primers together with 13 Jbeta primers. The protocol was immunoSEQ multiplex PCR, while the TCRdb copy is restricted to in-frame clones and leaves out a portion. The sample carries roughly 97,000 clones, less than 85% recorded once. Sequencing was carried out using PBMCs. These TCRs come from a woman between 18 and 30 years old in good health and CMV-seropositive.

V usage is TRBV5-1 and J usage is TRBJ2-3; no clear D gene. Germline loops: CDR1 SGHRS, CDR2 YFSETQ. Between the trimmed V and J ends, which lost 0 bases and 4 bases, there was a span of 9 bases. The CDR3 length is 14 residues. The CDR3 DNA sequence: TGCGCCAGCAGCTTGGGGTGGTCAGCAGATACGCAGTATTTT. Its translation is CASSLGWSADTQYF.

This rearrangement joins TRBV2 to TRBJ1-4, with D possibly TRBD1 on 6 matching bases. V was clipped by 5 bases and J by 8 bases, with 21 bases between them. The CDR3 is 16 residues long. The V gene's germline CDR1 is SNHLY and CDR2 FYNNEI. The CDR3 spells CASSTGGGPFREKLFF. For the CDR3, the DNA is TGTGCCAGCAGTACTGGCGGGGGGCCTTTTAGGGAAAAACTGTTTTTT.

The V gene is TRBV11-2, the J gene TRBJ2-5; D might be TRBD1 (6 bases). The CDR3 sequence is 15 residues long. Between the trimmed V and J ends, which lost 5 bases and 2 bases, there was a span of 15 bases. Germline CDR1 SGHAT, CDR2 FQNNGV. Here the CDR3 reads CASSQTGLLQETQYF. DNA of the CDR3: TGTGCCAGCAGCCAGACAGGATTATTACAAGAGACCCAGTACTTC.

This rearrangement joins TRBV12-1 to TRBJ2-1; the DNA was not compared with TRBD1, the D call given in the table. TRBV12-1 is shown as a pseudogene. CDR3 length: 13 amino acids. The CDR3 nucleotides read TGTGCCAGCAACCCCAAGGGGGCCAATGAGCAGTTCTTC. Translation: CASNPKGANEQFF.

The CDR3 reads CASPSTSNRIDTQYF. CDR3 coding DNA: TGTGCCAGCCCCTCTACTAGTAATAGGATAGATACGCAGTATTTT. The chain couples TRBV6-1 to TRBJ2-3; a weak D match, TRBD2 (5 bases). CDR3 length: 15 residues. With 8 bases removed from V and 5 bases from J, the gap between germline ends came to 20 bases. Germline CDR1 and CDR2: MNHNS and SASEGT.

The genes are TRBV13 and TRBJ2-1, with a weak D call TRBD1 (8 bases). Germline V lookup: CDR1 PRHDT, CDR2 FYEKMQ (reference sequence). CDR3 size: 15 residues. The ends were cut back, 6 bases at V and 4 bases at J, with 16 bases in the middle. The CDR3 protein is CASRPGQGGYNEQFF. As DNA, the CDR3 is TGTGCCAGCAGACCCGGACAGGGAGGGTACAATGAGCAGTTCTTC.

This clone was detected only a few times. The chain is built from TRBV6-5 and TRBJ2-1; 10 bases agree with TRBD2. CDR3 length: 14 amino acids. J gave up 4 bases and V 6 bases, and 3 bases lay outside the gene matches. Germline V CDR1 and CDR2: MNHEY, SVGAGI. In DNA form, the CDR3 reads TGTGCCAGCAGAGGGACTAGCGTTTACAATGAGCAGTTCTTC. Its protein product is CASRGTSVYNEQFF.

CDR3 DNA: TGTGCCAGCAGTCGGGTTACTGAAGCTTTCTTT. It codes for CASSRVTEAFF. The V call is TRBV25-1, the J call TRBJ1-1; no clear D. V lost 5 bases, J lost 5 bases, and 6 bases lay in between. This CDR3 has 11 amino acids. Germline lookup yields CDR1 MGHDK and CDR2 SYGVNS.

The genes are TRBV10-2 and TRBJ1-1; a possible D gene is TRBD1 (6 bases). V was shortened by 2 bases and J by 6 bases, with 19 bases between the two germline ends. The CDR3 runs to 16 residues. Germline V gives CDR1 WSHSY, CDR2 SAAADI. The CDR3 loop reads CASSERFVTGLAEAFF. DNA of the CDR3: TGCGCCAGCAGTGAGCGGTTTGTTACAGGGCTCGCTGAAGCTTTCTTT.

This CDR3 is CASSKASLEPYEQYF. CDR3 DNA: TGTGCCAGCAGCAAAGCGTCCTTAGAACCCTACGAGCAGTACTTC. V usage is TRBV21-1 and J usage is TRBJ2-7; the table's TRBD2 call for D was not verified on the DNA. TRBV21-1 is a known pseudogene. The CDR3 is made up of 15 amino acids.

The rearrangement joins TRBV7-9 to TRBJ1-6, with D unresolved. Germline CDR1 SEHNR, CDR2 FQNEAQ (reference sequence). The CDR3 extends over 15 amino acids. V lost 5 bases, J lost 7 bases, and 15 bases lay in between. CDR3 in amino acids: CASSLSKEGNSPLHF. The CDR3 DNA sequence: TGTGCCAGCAGCCTAAGCAAAGAGGGAAATTCACCCCTCCACTTT.

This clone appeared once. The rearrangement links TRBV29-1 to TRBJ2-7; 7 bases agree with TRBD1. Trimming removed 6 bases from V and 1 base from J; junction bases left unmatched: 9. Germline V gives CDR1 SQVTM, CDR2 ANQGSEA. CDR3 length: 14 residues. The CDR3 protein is CSVETGAGSYEQYF. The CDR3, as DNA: TGCAGCGTGGAAACAGGGGCCGGGTCCTACGAGCAGTACTTC.

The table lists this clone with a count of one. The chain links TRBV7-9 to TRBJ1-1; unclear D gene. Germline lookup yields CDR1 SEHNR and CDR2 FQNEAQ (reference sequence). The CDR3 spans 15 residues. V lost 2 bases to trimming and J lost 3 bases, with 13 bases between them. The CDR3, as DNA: TGTGCCAGCAGCTTAAAGAACCCCCAGGACACTGAAGCTTTCTTT. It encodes CASSLKNPQDTEAFF.

In nucleotides, the CDR3 is TGTGCCAGCAGTTACACTGTACAGGCAGATACGCAGTATTTT. This gives the protein CASSYTVQADTQYF. V gene TRBV6-5 combines with J gene TRBJ2-3, with D possibly TRBD1 on 5 matching bases. The CDR3 runs 14 residues. V was shortened by 2 bases and J by 4 bases, with 10 bases between the two germline ends. CDR1 and CDR2 from the germline V gene are MNHEY and SVGAGI.

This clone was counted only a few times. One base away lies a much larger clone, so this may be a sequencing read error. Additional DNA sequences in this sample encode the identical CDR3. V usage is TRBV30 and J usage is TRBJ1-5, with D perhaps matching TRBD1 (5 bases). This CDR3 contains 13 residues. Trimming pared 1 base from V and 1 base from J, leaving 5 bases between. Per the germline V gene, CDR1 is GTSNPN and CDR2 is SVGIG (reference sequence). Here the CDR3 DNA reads TGTGCCTGGAGTGCAGGGAGCAATCAGCCCCAGCATTTT. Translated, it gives CAWSAGSNQPQHF.

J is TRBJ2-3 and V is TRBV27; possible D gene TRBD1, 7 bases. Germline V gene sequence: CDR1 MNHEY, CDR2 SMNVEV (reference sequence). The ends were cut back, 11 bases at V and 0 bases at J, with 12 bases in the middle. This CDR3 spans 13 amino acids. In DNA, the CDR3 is TGTGCCTGCGGGACAGCTAGCACAGATACGCAGTATTTT. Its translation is CACGTASTDTQYF.

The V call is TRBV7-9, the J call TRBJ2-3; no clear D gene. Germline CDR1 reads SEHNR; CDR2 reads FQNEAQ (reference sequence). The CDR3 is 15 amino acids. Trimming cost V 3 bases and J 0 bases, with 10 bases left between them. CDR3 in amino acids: CASSFPRLSTDTQYF. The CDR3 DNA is TGTGCCAGCAGCTTTCCCAGATTGAGCACAGATACGCAGTATTTT.

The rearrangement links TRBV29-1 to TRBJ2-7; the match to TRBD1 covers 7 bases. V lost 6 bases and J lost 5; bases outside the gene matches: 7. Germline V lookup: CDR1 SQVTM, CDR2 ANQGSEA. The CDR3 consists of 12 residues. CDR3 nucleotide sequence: TGCAGCGTCCGACAGGGAAGCGACGAGCAGTACTTC. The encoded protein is CSVRQGSDEQYF.

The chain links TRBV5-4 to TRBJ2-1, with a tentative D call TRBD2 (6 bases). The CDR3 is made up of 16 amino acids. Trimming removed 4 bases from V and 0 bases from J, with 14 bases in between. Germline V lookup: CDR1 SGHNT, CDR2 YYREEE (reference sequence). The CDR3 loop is CASSGGGAPSYNEQFF. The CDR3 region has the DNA TGTGCCAGCAGCGGAGGAGGGGCACCCTCCTACAATGAGCAGTTCTTC.